A selection of T cell receptor beta chains follows, all from one sample in a study of blood T cell repertoires in COVID-19. Only in-frame clones appear in the TCRdb table, and some are missing; sequencing was by immunoSEQ multiplex PCR. Of about 300,000 clones listed, 85% to 90% are singletons. Sequenced sample: peripheral blood. These receptor sequences come from a man between 65 and 85 years old with acute or convalescent COVID-19. The CDR3 runs from the conserved cysteine through the conserved F or W. D genes are given only for firm matches. The size of a clone is reported for some rows only, either as once, few or many, or as a class for expanded clones.

D: TRBD2; size: .; J: TRBJ2-6; V: TRBV6-2/TRBV6-3; CDR3: CASSSPTSGTWRGANVLTF; DNA: TGTGCCAGCAGTTCCCCTACTAGCGGGACTTGGCGTGGGGCCAACGTCCTGACTTTC
D: .; size: few; J: TRBJ2-3; V: TRBV9; CDR3: CASTLDTSTDTQYF; DNA: TGTGCCAGCACCTTGGACACTAGCACAGATACGCAGTATTTT
D: TRBD1; size: .; J: TRBJ1-4; V: TRBV10-3; CDR3: CAISGDSKYNEKLFF; DNA: TGTGCCATCAGTGGGGACAGTAAATATAATGAAAAACTGTTTTTT
D: .; size: .; J: TRBJ2-7; V: TRBV18; CDR3: CASSSIKARVNEQYF; DNA: TGTGCCAGCTCATCTATTAAGGCCCGGGTCAACGAGCAGTACTTC
D: TRBD1; size: .; J: TRBJ1-1; V: TRBV5-5; CDR3: CASSFPGTGEAFF; DNA: TGTGCCAGCAGCTTTCCCGGGACAGGGGAAGCTTTCTTT
D: TRBD2; size: .; J: TRBJ2-1; V: TRBV10-3; CDR3: CANQRGPYNEQFF; DNA: TGTGCCAACCAGCGGGGGCCATACAATGAGCAGTTCTTC
D: .; size: .; J: TRBJ2-7; V: TRBV28; CDR3: CASSLRDGGQYF; DNA: TGTGCCAGCTCCCTCCGTGATGGAGGGCAGTACTTC
D: TRBD1; size: .; J: TRBJ1-2; V: TRBV27; CDR3: CASRPGQGTYGYTF; DNA: TGTGCCAGCAGGCCGGGACAGGGTACCTATGGCTACACCTTC
D: .; size: .; J: TRBJ1-1; V: TRBV14; CDR3: CASSLRSRNTEAFF; DNA: TGTGCCAGCAGCCTTCGGAGTCGAAACACTGAAGCTTTCTTT
D: TRBD1; size: .; J: TRBJ1-3; V: TRBV20-1; CDR3: CSASRQGAGNTIYF; DNA: TGCAGTGCTAGTCGACAGGGGGCTGGAAACACCATATATTTT
D: .; size: .; J: TRBJ1-4; V: TRBV20-1; CDR3: CSASPFRATNEKLFF; DNA: TGCAGTGCTAGTCCCTTCCGAGCAACTAATGAAAAACTGTTTTTT
D: .; size: .; J: TRBJ1-1; V: TRBV21-1; CDR3: CAASRGRYEAFF; DNA: TGTGCCGCGTCAAGGGGGCGTTATGAAGCTTTCTTT
D: TRBD2; size: .; J: TRBJ2-7; V: TRBV15; CDR3: CATSRDSGLANYEQYF; DNA: TGTGCCACCAGCAGAGACTCGGGACTAGCTAATTACGAGCAGTACTTC
D: .; size: .; J: TRBJ2-1; V: TRBV5-1; CDR3: CASSLGAGAPYNEQFF; DNA: TGCGCCAGCAGCTTGGGGGCAGGGGCGCCTTACAATGAGCAGTTCTTC
D: .; size: .; J: TRBJ1-2; V: TRBV7-2; CDR3: CASSLQTASNYGYTF; DNA: TGTGCCAGCAGCCTTCAGACAGCGTCTAACTATGGCTACACCTTC
D: .; size: .; J: TRBJ2-3; V: TRBV9; CDR3: CASSAAGGGGDTQYF; DNA: TGTGCCAGCAGCGCGGCAGGGGGAGGAGGAGATACGCAGTATTTT
D: .; size: .; J: TRBJ1-5; V: TRBV6-2/TRBV6-3; CDR3: CASSYPAGPQHF; DNA: TGTGCCAGCAGTTACCCAGCAGGGCCCCAGCATTTT
D: .; size: .; J: TRBJ1-1; V: TRBV12-3/TRBV12-4; CDR3: CASSRRGNTEAFF; DNA: TGTGCCAGCAGTAGGAGGGGGAACACTGAAGCTTTCTTT
D: TRBD1; size: .; J: TRBJ1-2; V: TRBV5-1; CDR3: CASSSGDSPNYGYTF; DNA: TGCGCCAGCAGCTCAGGGGACAGTCCTAACTATGGCTACACCTTC
D: TRBD1; size: .; J: TRBJ2-7; V: TRBV19; CDR3: CATGTGVDEQYF; DNA: TGTGCCACCGGGACAGGGGTGGACGAGCAGTACTTC
D: .; size: .; J: TRBJ2-1; V: TRBV6-2/TRBV6-3; CDR3: CASSYLTGAYNEQFF; DNA: TGTGCCAGCAGTTACTTAACCGGGGCCTACAATGAGCAGTTCTTC
D: TRBD2; size: .; J: TRBJ2-5; V: TRBV5-8; CDR3: CASSLVLAGVVKETQYF; DNA: TGTGCCAGCAGCTTGGTACTAGCGGGAGTGGTGAAAGAGACCCAGTACTTC
D: TRBD1; size: .; J: TRBJ1-2; V: TRBV10-2; CDR3: CASSGGQGANYGYTF; DNA: TGCGCCAGCAGTGGTGGACAGGGGGCAAACTATGGCTACACCTTC
D: .; size: .; J: TRBJ2-3; V: TRBV7-3; CDR3: CASSLEGAADTQYF; DNA: TGTGCCAGCAGCTTAGAGGGCGCCGCAGATACGCAGTATTTT
D: TRBD1; size: few; J: TRBJ1-5; V: TRBV19; CDR3: CASGTTGNSNQPQHF; DNA: TGTGCCAGCGGAACGACAGGGAATAGCAATCAGCCCCAGCATTTT
D: .; size: .; J: TRBJ1-2; V: TRBV28; CDR3: CASSLGQNYGYTF; DNA: TGTGCCAGCAGTTTGGGACAAAACTATGGCTACACCTTC
D: TRBD2; size: .; J: TRBJ2-5; V: TRBV9; CDR3: CASSPKGLRQETQYF; DNA: TGTGCCAGCAGCCCTAAGGGACTACGACAAGAGACCCAGTACTTC
D: .; size: once; J: TRBJ2-2; V: TRBV7-9; CDR3: CASSLEGTTSGELFF; DNA: TGTGCCAGCAGCTTAGAAGGGACGACTAGCGGGGAGCTGTTTTTT
D: TRBD1; size: .; J: TRBJ2-2; V: TRBV4-3; CDR3: CASSQRQGSEPGELFF; DNA: TGCGCCAGCAGCCAACGACAGGGGTCAGAGCCCGGGGAGCTGTTTTTT
D: TRBD1; size: few; J: TRBJ1-5; V: TRBV28; CDR3: CASRSTGPNQPQHF; DNA: TGTGCCAGCAGATCGACAGGGCCCAATCAGCCCCAGCATTTT
D: .; size: .; J: TRBJ1-1; V: TRBV7-5; CDR3: CVRSLVDRGRWTEAFF; DNA: TGTGTCAGAAGCTTAGTCGACAGGGGCAGGTGGACTGAAGCTTTCTTT
D: .; size: .; J: TRBJ2-3; V: TRBV7-2; CDR3: CASSWKVGGGGTDTQYF; DNA: TGTGCCAGCAGCTGGAAGGTGGGGGGGGGCGGCACAGATACGCAGTATTTT
D: TRBD1; size: .; J: TRBJ2-7; V: TRBV5-6; CDR3: CLRGDRSFEQYF; DNA: TGCCTTCGCGGGGACAGGTCCTTCGAGCAGTACTTC
D: TRBD1; size: .; J: TRBJ1-2; V: TRBV5-6; CDR3: CASSWVGQGYGYTF; DNA: TGTGCCAGCAGTTGGGTTGGACAGGGATATGGCTACACCTTC
D: .; size: .; J: TRBJ1-1; V: TRBV6-1; CDR3: CASRDGILNTEAFF; DNA: TGTGCCAGCAGAGACGGGATTTTAAACACTGAAGCTTTCTTT
D: .; size: once; J: TRBJ2-5; V: TRBV2; CDR3: CASRVGETQYF; DNA: TGTGCCAGCAGGGTTGGCGAGACCCAGTACTTC
D: .; size: .; J: TRBJ2-1; V: TRBV7-5; CDR3: CARSLASLSTGDNEQFF; DNA: TGTGCCAGAAGCTTAGCGAGTCTCAGTACGGGTGACAATGAGCAGTTCTTC
D: TRBD1; size: .; J: TRBJ1-6; V: TRBV4-2; CDR3: CASSLDNHRQGRDNSPLHF; DNA: TGTGCCAGCAGCCTAGATAACCACCGACAGGGGCGGGATAATTCACCCCTCCACTTT
D: .; size: once; J: TRBJ2-1; V: TRBV13; CDR3: CASSPGPSSYNEQFF; DNA: TGTGCCAGCAGCCCAGGGCCTTCCTCCTACAATGAGCAGTTCTTC
D: .; size: .; J: TRBJ2-7; V: TRBV24-1; CDR3: CATSDGGRSDHEQYF; DNA: TGTGCCACCAGTGACGGGGGGCGCTCGGACCACGAGCAGTACTTC
D: .; size: .; J: TRBJ1-2; V: TRBV5-3; CDR3: CARSLRDADYYGYTF; DNA: TGTGCCAGAAGCTTGAGAGACGCAGACTATTATGGCTACACCTTC
D: .; size: .; J: TRBJ2-6; V: TRBV2; CDR3: CASSMGGRGAGANVLTF; DNA: TGTGCCAGCAGCATGGGGGGGCGCGGCGCTGGGGCCAACGTCCTGACTTTC
D: TRBD1; size: .; J: TRBJ1-2; V: TRBV4-3; CDR3: CASSQVAGGASGYTF; DNA: TGCGCCAGCAGCCAAGTCGCAGGGGGCGCTTCCGGCTACACCTTC
D: TRBD1; size: once; J: TRBJ1-4; V: TRBV7-2; CDR3: CASRKSGQGAYEKLFF; DNA: TGTGCCAGCAGAAAGTCCGGACAGGGGGCGTACGAAAAACTGTTTTTT
D: TRBD1; size: .; J: TRBJ2-7; V: TRBV4-1; CDR3: CASSQGDRDYEQYF; DNA: TGCGCCAGCAGCCAAGGGGACAGGGACTACGAGCAGTACTTC
D: .; size: .; J: TRBJ2-1; V: TRBV6-5; CDR3: CASRGLGGEQFF; DNA: TGTGCCAGCAGAGGACTGGGTGGTGAGCAGTTCTTC
D: .; size: .; J: TRBJ2-1; V: TRBV27; CDR3: CASSRRWAKGNAYNEQFF; DNA: TGTGCCAGCAGTCGCCGTTGGGCTAAGGGGAACGCCTACAATGAGCAGTTCTTC